The clone carrying this T cell receptor beta chain was seen more than once but under ten times. This CDR3 spans 17 amino acids. Germline loops: CDR1 MGHRA, CDR2 YSYEKL. V lost 0 bases to trimming and J lost 1 base; unmatched junction nucleotides: 6. Using its own MiXCR run on the RT-PCR reads, TCRdb lists one record per CDR3 protein. The top ten hold just over 3.5% of the sample, which has around 700,000 distinct CDR3 sequences, 14% seen once. This TCR was sampled from a female donor in good health, serving as a healthy control. The chain carries TRBV4-1 and TRBJ2-3, with 8 bases identical to TRBD1. The specimen sequenced was memory CD4+ T cells from blood. CDR3 loop: CASSQEARGLGTDTQYF. In nucleotides, the CDR3 is TGCGCCAGCAGCCAAGAGGCCAGGGGGCTTGGCACAGATACGCAGTATTTT.